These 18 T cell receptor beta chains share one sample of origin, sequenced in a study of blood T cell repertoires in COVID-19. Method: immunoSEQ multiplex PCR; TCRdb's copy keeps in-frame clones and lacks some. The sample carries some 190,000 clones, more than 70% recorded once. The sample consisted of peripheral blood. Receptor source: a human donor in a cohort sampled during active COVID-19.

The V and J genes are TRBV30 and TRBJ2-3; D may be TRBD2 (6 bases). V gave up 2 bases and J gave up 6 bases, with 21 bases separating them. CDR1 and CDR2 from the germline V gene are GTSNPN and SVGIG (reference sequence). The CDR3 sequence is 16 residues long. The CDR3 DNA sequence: TGTGCCTGGAGTCACAAAAGGGGACTCTCGAGGGATACGCAGTATTTT. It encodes CAWSHKRGLSRDTQYF.

CDR3 residues: CSAEDTGELFF. In DNA form, the CDR3 reads TGCAGTGCGGAGGACACCGGGGAGCTGTTTTTT. The chain employs TRBV20-1 and TRBJ2-2; a possible D gene is TRBD2 (5 bases). In germline, CDR1 is DFQATT, CDR2 SNEGSKA (reference sequence). Trimming took off 6 bases at V and 3 bases at J, with 5 bases between the two ends. The CDR3 totals 11 residues.

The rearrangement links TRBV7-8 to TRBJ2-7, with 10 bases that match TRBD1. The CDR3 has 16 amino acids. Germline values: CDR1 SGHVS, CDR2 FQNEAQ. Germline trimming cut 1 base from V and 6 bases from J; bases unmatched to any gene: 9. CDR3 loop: CASSLGWTGGLGEQYF. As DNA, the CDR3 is TGTGCCAGCAGCTTAGGGTGGACAGGGGGGTTGGGCGAGCAGTACTTC.

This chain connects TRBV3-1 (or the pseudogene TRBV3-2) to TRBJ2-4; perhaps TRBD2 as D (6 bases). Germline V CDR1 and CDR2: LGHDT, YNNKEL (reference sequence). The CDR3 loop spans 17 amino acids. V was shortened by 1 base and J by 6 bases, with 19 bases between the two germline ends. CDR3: CASSQARSGRAVNIQYF. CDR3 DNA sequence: TGTGCCAGCAGCCAAGCTCGCAGCGGGCGTGCGGTAAACATTCAGTACTTC.

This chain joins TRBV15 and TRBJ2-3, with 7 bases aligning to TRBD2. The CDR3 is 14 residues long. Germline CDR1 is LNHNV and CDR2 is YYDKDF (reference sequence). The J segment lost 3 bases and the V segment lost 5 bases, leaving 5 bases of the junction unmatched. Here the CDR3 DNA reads TGTGCCACCAGCGGAGCGGGATTGACAGATACGCAGTATTTT. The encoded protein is CATSGAGLTDTQYF.

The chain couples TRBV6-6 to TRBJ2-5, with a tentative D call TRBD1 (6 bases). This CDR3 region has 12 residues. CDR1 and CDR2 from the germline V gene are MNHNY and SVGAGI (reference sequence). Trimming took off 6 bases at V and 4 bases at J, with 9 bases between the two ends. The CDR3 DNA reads TGTGCCAGCAGCCGGACAGTAGAGACCCAGTACTTC. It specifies CASSRTVETQYF.

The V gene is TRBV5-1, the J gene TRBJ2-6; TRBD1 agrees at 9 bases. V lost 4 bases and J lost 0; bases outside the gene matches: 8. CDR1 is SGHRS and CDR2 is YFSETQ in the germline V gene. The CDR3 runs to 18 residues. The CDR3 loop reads CASSQRTGVISGANVLTF. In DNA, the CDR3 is TGCGCCAGCAGCCAGAGGACAGGGGTCATCTCTGGGGCCAACGTCCTGACTTTC.

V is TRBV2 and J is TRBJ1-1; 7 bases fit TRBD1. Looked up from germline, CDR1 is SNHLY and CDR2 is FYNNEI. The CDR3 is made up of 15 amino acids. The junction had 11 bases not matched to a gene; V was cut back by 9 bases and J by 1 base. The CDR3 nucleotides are TGTGCCAGTGGGTGGCGGGCAGGGGGGAACACTGAAGCTTTCTTT. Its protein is CASGWRAGGNTEAFF.

The CDR3 loop is CASSQEGGYGYTF. The CDR3 DNA reads as TGCGCCAGCAGCCAAGAAGGGGGCTATGGCTACACCTTC. This sequence joins TRBV4-1 and TRBJ1-2, with D perhaps TRBD1 (6 bases). CDR3 length: 13 residues. The ends were cut back, 0 bases at V and 4 bases at J, with 6 bases in the middle. The germline V gene encodes CDR1 MGHRA and CDR2 YSYEKL.

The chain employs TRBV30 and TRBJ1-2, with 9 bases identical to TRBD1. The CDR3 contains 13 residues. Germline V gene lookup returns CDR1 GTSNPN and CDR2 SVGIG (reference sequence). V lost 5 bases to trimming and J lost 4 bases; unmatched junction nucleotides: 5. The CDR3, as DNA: TGTGCCTGGGTAGACAGGGGGGCCTATGGCTACACCTTC. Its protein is CAWVDRGAYGYTF.

The CDR3 loop reads CASSAQIAGNNEQFF. DNA for the CDR3: TGTGCCAGCAGTGCCCAGATAGCGGGCAACAATGAGCAGTTCTTC. The chain joins TRBV6-4 to TRBJ2-1; TRBD2 aligns across 7 bases. This CDR3 is 15 amino acids long. After removal of 4 bases from V and 5 bases from J, the junction contained 8 bases not matched to a gene. Per germline, CDR1 MRHNA and CDR2 SNTAGT.

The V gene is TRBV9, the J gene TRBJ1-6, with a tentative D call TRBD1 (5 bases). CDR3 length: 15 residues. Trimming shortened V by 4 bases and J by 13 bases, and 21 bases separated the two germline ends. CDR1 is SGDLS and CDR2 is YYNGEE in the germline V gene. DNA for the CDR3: TGTGCCAGCAGCCCCACGGGGGACGGCTTTCTGCCCCTCCACTTT. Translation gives CASSPTGDGFLPLHF.

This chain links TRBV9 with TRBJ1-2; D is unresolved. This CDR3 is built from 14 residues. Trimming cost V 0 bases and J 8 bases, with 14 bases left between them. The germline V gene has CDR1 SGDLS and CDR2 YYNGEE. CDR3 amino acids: CASSVEEGFVGYTF. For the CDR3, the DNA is TGTGCCAGCAGCGTAGAAGAGGGTTTTGTGGGCTACACCTTC. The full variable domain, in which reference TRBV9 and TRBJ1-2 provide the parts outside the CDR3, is DSGVTQTPKHLITATGQRVTLRCSPRSGDLSVYWYQQSLDQGLQFLIQYYNGEERAKGNILERFSAQQFPDLHSELNLSSLELGDSALYFCASSVEEGFVGYTFGSGTRLTVV.

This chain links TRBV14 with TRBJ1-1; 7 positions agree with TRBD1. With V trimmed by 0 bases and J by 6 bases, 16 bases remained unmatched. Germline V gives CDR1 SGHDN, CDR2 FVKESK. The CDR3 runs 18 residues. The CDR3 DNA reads TGTGCCAGCAGCCAAGATGTTAACCCGGGACAGAAAGGTTCTGAAGCTTTCTTT. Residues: CASSQDVNPGQKGSEAFF.

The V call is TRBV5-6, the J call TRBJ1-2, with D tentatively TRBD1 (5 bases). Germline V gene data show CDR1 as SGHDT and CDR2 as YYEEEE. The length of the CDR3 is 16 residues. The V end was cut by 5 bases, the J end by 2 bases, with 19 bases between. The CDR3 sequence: CASRPEGSSTNYGYTF. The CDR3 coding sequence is TGTGCCAGCAGGCCGGAGGGGAGCAGTACGAACTATGGCTACACCTTC.

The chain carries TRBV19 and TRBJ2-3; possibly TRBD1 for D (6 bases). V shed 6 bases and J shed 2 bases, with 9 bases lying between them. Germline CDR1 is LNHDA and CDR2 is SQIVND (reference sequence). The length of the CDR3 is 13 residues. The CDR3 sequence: CASRGAATDTQYF. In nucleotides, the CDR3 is TGTGCCAGTAGGGGGGCAGCCACAGATACGCAGTATTTT.

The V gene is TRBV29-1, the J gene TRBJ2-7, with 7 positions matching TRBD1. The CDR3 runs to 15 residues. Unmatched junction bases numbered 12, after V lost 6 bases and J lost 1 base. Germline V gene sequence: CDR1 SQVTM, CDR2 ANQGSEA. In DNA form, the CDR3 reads TGCAGCGTAAGACAGGGTCCGACCTATTCCTACGAGCAGTACTTC. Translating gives CSVRQGPTYSYEQYF.

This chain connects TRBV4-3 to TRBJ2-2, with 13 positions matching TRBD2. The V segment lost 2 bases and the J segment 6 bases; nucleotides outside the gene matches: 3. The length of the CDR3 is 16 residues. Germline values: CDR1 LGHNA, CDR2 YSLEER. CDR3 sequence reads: CASSQRTSGSSGELFF. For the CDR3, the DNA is TGCGCCAGCAGCCAACGGACTAGCGGGAGTTCCGGGGAGCTGTTTTTT.